The 32 T cell receptor beta chains below all came from one sample that was sequenced in a study of blood T cell repertoires in COVID-19. Generated by immunoSEQ multiplex PCR, the TCRdb table keeps only in-frame clones and is missing some. The sample records roughly 62,000 clones, more than 75% being singletons. The source material was peripheral blood. The receptors derive from a human donor with active COVID-19. The donor label of this sample is uncertain.

The chain links TRBV28 to TRBJ2-4; D is possibly TRBD1 (6 bases). Trimming stripped 5 bases from V and 0 bases from J, with 14 bases between. Germline-derived CDR1 and CDR2 are MDHEN and SYDVKM. This CDR3 region has 16 residues. The CDR3 sequence is CASSPGTNLAKNIQYF. The CDR3 DNA reads as TGTGCCAGCAGTCCCGGGACAAACTTAGCCAAAAACATTCAGTACTTC.

The V call is TRBV6-2 or TRBV6-3, the J call TRBJ2-7, with TRBD2 identical over 7 bases. Germline CDR1 MNHEY, CDR2 SVGEGT. V gave up 5 bases and J gave up 1 base; unmatched junction bases: 8. This CDR3 comprises 15 residues. This CDR3 is CASSEGGVSSYEQYF. The CDR3 nucleotides are TGTGCCAGCAGTGAGGGAGGGGTCTCTTCCTACGAGCAGTACTTC.

The CDR3 DNA is TGTGCCAGCAGTTTCGGGACACTTAACTATGGCTACACCTTC. It yields the protein CASSFGTLNYGYTF. The chain employs TRBV6-2 or TRBV6-3 and TRBJ1-2, with D tentatively TRBD1 (6 bases). V shed 4 bases and J shed 1 base, with 10 bases lying between them. The CDR3 spans 14 residues. Germline CDR1 reads MNHEY; CDR2 reads SVGEGT.

The V and J genes are TRBV2 and TRBJ2-2; 10 bases align to TRBD1. Germline lookup yields CDR1 SNHLY and CDR2 FYNNEI. After removal of 6 bases from V and 3 bases from J, the junction contained 4 bases not matched to a gene. The length of the CDR3 is 15 residues. The CDR3 nucleotides read TGTGCCAGCAGCCGACAGGGGGCAGACACCGGGGAGCTGTTTTTT. The encoded protein is CASSRQGADTGELFF.

This CDR3 is CASSQDIGTGDSDTQYF. In nucleotides, the CDR3 is TGTGCCAGCAGCCAAGATATAGGGACAGGGGACTCGGATACGCAGTATTTT. The V and J genes are TRBV3-1 (or the pseudogene TRBV3-2) and TRBJ2-3, with TRBD1 matching 10 bases. The ends lost 0 bases at V and 6 bases at J; junction bases unmatched: 9. The CDR3 has 17 amino acids. The germline V gene encodes CDR1 LGHDT and CDR2 YNNKEL (reference sequence).

The chain uses TRBV27 and TRBJ1-1; 8 nucleotides line up with TRBD1. This CDR3 comprises 15 residues. The V segment lost 6 bases and the J segment 2 bases; nucleotides outside the gene matches: 8. Per the germline V gene, CDR1 is MNHEY and CDR2 is SMNVEV (reference sequence). The CDR3 protein is CASRPGTGRNTEAFF. CDR3 nucleotide sequence: TGTGCCAGCAGACCTGGGACAGGCCGAAACACTGAAGCTTTCTTT.

The V call is TRBV7-9, the J call TRBJ1-4; D is undetermined. This CDR3 is built from 14 residues. Germline CDR1 reads SEHNR; CDR2 reads FQNEAQ (reference sequence). Trimming removed 6 bases at V and 2 bases at J, with 10 bases between. The CDR3 DNA sequence: TGTGCCAGCAGAAACGAGCTGACTAATGAAAAACTGTTTTTT. This sequence encodes CASRNELTNEKLFF.

The chain has TRBV25-1 and TRBJ2-5; tentatively, D is TRBD1 (6 bases). CDR3 length: 13 amino acids. Germline assignment: CDR1 MGHDK and CDR2 SYGVNS. V lost 4 bases to trimming and J lost 5 bases, with 11 bases between them. In DNA form, the CDR3 reads TGTGCCAGCAGTGGACCAGGGGTCGAGACCCAGTACTTC. Its translation is CASSGPGVETQYF.

The CDR3 DNA sequence: TGCGCCAGCAGCTTGGGGGACAGGGGGAATCAGCCCCAGCATTTT. Protein: CASSLGDRGNQPQHF. The chain carries TRBV5-1 and TRBJ1-5; TRBD1 matches 11 bases. Germline-derived CDR1 and CDR2 are SGHRS and YFSETQ. Trimming cost V 0 bases and J 4 bases; bases outside gene matches: 0. The CDR3 sequence is 15 residues long.

This chain connects TRBV19 to TRBJ1-5; D gene ambiguous. V lost 3 bases and J lost 10, with 13 bases in between. The CDR3 is made up of 13 amino acids. The germline gives CDR1 LNHDA, CDR2 SQIVND (reference sequence). For the CDR3, the DNA is TGTGCCAGTAGTATTAACAGAAGAGAACCCCAGCATTTT. Translating gives CASSINRREPQHF. The whole variable domain, remainder taken from reference TRBV19 and TRBJ1-5, is DGGITQSPKYLFRKEGQNVTLSCEQNLNHDAMYWYRQDPGQGLRLIYYSQIVNDFQKGDIAEGYSVSREKKESFPLTVTSAQKNPTAFYLCASSINRREPQHFGDGTRLSIL.

The chain employs TRBV4-1 and TRBJ1-2, with D possibly TRBD1 on 5 matching bases. Germline-derived CDR1 and CDR2 are MGHRA and YSYEKL. CDR3 length: 14 residues. V was clipped by 4 bases and J by 8 bases, with 17 bases between them. CDR3 in amino acids: CASSRGESQEGYTF. CDR3 coding DNA: TGCGCCAGCAGCCGGGGGGAATCGCAGGAGGGCTACACCTTC.

The chain couples TRBV18 to TRBJ2-1; 8 nucleotides line up with TRBD2. CDR1 and CDR2 (germline): KGHSH, LQKENI. The CDR3 length is 15 residues. J was trimmed by 0 bases and V by 2 bases; bases with no gene match: 0. The CDR3 spells CASSPSGSSYNEQFF. The CDR3 DNA is TGTGCCAGCTCACCAAGCGGGAGCTCCTACAATGAGCAGTTCTTC.

The chain employs TRBV6-6 and TRBJ1-4, with 10 bases matching TRBD1. J was trimmed by 10 bases and V by 5 bases; bases with no gene match: 4. This CDR3 has 13 residues. Germline V CDR1 and CDR2: MNHNY, SVGAGI (reference sequence). CDR3 loop: CASSRGQGVKLFF. CDR3 nucleotides: TGTGCCAGCAGTCGAGGACAGGGGGTAAAACTGTTTTTT.

This chain links TRBV9 with TRBJ1-5; D might be TRBD1 (6 bases). The V end was cut by 2 bases, the J end by 6 bases, with 9 bases between. Per germline, CDR1 SGDLS and CDR2 YYNGEE. The CDR3 loop spans 13 amino acids. CDR3 sequence (DNA): TGTGCCAGCAGCGTCACAGGGCGTCAGCCCCAGCATTTT. It codes for CASSVTGRQPQHF.

The chain carries TRBV6-5 and TRBJ1-6, with D unresolved. V was cut by 8 bases and J by 6 bases, with 5 bases left in between. Per the germline V gene, CDR1 is MNHEY and CDR2 is SVGAGI. This CDR3 is built from 11 residues. As DNA, the CDR3 is TGTGCCAGCTCTCTTAATTCACCCCTCCACTTT. Protein sequence: CASSLNSPLHF.

V usage is TRBV28 and J usage is TRBJ2-7, with D possibly being TRBD1 (6 bases). CDR1 is MDHEN, CDR2 SYDVKM, per germline. This CDR3 comprises 14 residues. V lost 4 bases and J 2 bases, leaving 12 bases between the germline ends. The CDR3 nucleotides are TGTGCCAGCAGTTCTCCGGGACAAACCTACGAGCAGTACTTC. Translation: CASSSPGQTYEQYF.

The genes are TRBV24-1 and TRBJ2-2, with TRBD1 matching 7 bases. Trimming at V came to 3 bases and at J to 3 bases, leaving 9 bases not matched to a gene. CDR1 and CDR2 (germline): KGHDR, SFDVKD. The CDR3 contains 17 residues. The CDR3 protein is CATSDPGTERHTGELFF. CDR3 bases: TGTGCCACCAGTGATCCCGGGACAGAGAGACACACCGGGGAGCTGTTTTTT.

V and J are TRBV3-1 (or the pseudogene TRBV3-2) and TRBJ2-3; tentatively, D is TRBD2 (5 bases). Germline values: CDR1 LGHDT, CDR2 YNNKEL (reference sequence). V was trimmed by 1 base and J by 4 bases, leaving 9 bases between them. CDR3 length: 14 residues. For the CDR3, the DNA is TGTGCCAGCAGCCAAGGTTCCGGGGCAGATACGCAGTATTTT. Translating it yields CASSQGSGADTQYF.

The chain carries TRBV2 and TRBJ2-3, with a tentative D call TRBD2 (5 bases). V shed 3 bases and J shed 5 bases, with 15 bases lying between them. CDR3 length equals 15 residues. Germline values: CDR1 SNHLY, CDR2 FYNNEI. CDR3 residues: CASSDRGYRQDTQYF. The DNA for the CDR3 is TGTGCCAGCAGTGACCGGGGATATCGACAAGATACGCAGTATTTT.

The chain links TRBV28 to TRBJ2-2, with 8 positions matching TRBD2. The length of the CDR3 is 15 residues. The ends lost 5 bases at V and 4 bases at J; junction bases unmatched: 6. Germline V gives CDR1 MDHEN, CDR2 SYDVKM. The CDR3 bases are TGTGCCAGCAGTCCCGGACTAGCTCGCACCGGGGAGCTGTTTTTT. It translates to CASSPGLARTGELFF.

The chain carries TRBV4-1 and TRBJ1-5; D not resolved. CDR3 length: 17 amino acids. Between the trimmed V and J ends, which lost 1 base and 0 bases, there was a span of 13 bases. Germline CDR1 is MGHRA and CDR2 is YSYEKL. The CDR3 loop is CASSQVYSVNSNQPQHF. The CDR3 DNA reads TGCGCCAGCAGCCAAGTATACTCCGTAAATAGCAATCAGCCCCAGCATTTT.

This chain connects TRBV6-5 to TRBJ1-6; tentative D call: TRBD1 (5 bases). This CDR3 has 15 amino acids. V lost 6 bases to trimming and J lost 9 bases, with 18 bases between them. CDR1 MNHEY and CDR2 SVGAGI come from the germline V gene. CDR3 DNA: TGTGCCAGCAGGCCCCCGGGAGGGGCCGGTTCACCCCTCCACTTT. Protein: CASRPPGGAGSPLHF.

The chain recombines TRBV2 with TRBJ2-7, with 7 bases lining up with TRBD1. V lost 6 bases to trimming and J lost 1 base; unmatched junction nucleotides: 3. This CDR3 comprises 13 residues. Germline V gene lookup returns CDR1 SNHLY and CDR2 FYNNEI. The CDR3 is CASSGTESYEQYF. The CDR3 DNA is TGTGCCAGCAGCGGGACAGAGTCCTACGAGCAGTACTTC.

This clone was observed once. V is TRBV7-3 and J is TRBJ2-3, with D possibly being TRBD2 (6 bases). The germline gives CDR1 SGHTA, CDR2 FQGTGA. The CDR3 extends over 15 amino acids. V was clipped by 4 bases and J by 0 bases, with 11 bases between them. The CDR3 spells CASSSGTFSTDTQYF. For the CDR3, the DNA is TGTGCCAGCAGCTCAGGGACTTTCAGCACAGATACGCAGTATTTT.

This chain joins TRBV30 and TRBJ2-3; TRBD1 is a possible D gene (6 bases). The V gene's germline CDR1 is GTSNPN and CDR2 SVGIG (reference sequence). With 3 bases removed from V and 0 bases from J, the gap between germline ends came to 10 bases. CDR3 length: 14 residues. The CDR3 loop reads CAWRGAVSTDTQYF. The CDR3 DNA reads as TGTGCCTGGAGGGGGGCGGTGAGCACAGATACGCAGTATTTT. Complete variable domain (other parts from reference TRBV30 and TRBJ2-3): SQTIHQWPATLVQPVGSPLSLECTVEGTSNPNLYWYRQAAGRGLQLLFYSVGIGQISSEVPQNLSASRPQDRQFILSSKKLLLSDSGFYLCAWRGAVSTDTQYFGPGTRLTVL.

This clone has only a few counts. V is TRBV11-2 and J is TRBJ1-3; no clear D. Looked up from germline, CDR1 is SGHAT and CDR2 is FQNNGV. The CDR3 spans 17 residues. Trimming removed 0 bases from V and 1 base from J, with 13 bases in between. CDR3 protein: CASSLDRQKLSGNTIYF. The CDR3 DNA reads as TGTGCCAGCAGCTTAGATCGTCAGAAACTATCTGGAAACACCATATATTTT.

This clone was seen more than once but under ten times. The chain recombines TRBV5-6 with TRBJ1-6; D possibly corresponds to TRBD1 (6 bases). Germline V gives CDR1 SGHDT, CDR2 YYEEEE. The CDR3 has 16 residues. Between the trimmed V and J ends, which lost 3 bases and 5 bases, there was a span of 15 bases. The CDR3 bases are TGTGCCAGCAGCTCGGGACACCAGCTTAATAATTCACCCCTCCACTTT. It codes for CASSSGHQLNNSPLHF.

V is TRBV11-3 and J is TRBJ1-2; D might be TRBD1 (6 bases). Between the trimmed V and J ends, which lost 3 bases and 3 bases, there was a span of 14 bases. The CDR3 is 15 amino acids. Per germline, CDR1 SGHNT and CDR2 YENEEA. CDR3 DNA: TGTGCCAGCAGCTTCCTGGGTGCAGGGGACTATGGCTACACCTTC. It encodes CASSFLGAGDYGYTF.

The chain joins TRBV29-1 to TRBJ1-1; D perhaps matches TRBD1 (6 bases). Germline loops: CDR1 SQVTM, CDR2 ANQGSEA. CDR3 length: 13 amino acids. The V end lost 6 bases, the J end lost 5 bases, and 16 bases lay between the germline ends. CDR3 sequence reads: CSVRTAYKTEAFF. For the CDR3, the DNA is TGCAGCGTAAGGACAGCTTATAAGACTGAAGCTTTCTTT.

The chain carries TRBV29-1 and TRBJ2-7; 8 nucleotides align to TRBD1. Germline CDR1 and CDR2: SQVTM and ANQGSEA. Losses at the gene ends were 0 bases for V and 7 bases for J; bases not matched to a gene: 5. CDR3 length: 13 residues. CDR3: CSVEDRGLGEQYF. In nucleotides, the CDR3 is TGCAGCGTTGAAGACAGGGGGCTGGGTGAGCAGTACTTC.

This clone was counted only a few times. DNA of the CDR3: TGTGCCAGCAGTCCCGGAGGGAGGGATAGCAATCAGCCCCAGCATTTT. This codes for CASSPGGRDSNQPQHF. The V and J genes are TRBV28 and TRBJ1-5; no clear D gene. The V end was cut by 5 bases, the J end by 0 bases, with 14 bases between. The CDR3 contains 16 residues. Germline CDR1 and CDR2: MDHEN and SYDVKM.

The J gene is TRBJ1-1, the V gene TRBV5-6; TRBD1 matches 7 bases. CDR1 SGHDT and CDR2 YYEEEE come from the germline V gene. The CDR3 runs to 13 residues. V was pared by 4 bases and J by 6 bases, with 6 bases of the junction left unmatched. For the CDR3, the DNA is TGTGCCAGCAGCCAAACAGGGGATCCTGAAGCTTTCTTT. Amino acids: CASSQTGDPEAFF.